This is a list of T cell receptor beta chains from one sample in a study of blood T cell repertoires in COVID-19. The method was immunoSEQ multiplex PCR; TCRdb's version includes in-frame clones alone and lacks a portion of them. The sample has around 84,000 clones; roughly 80% are singletons. Sequencing was carried out using peripheral blood. Receptor source: a man at least 80 years old with active or convalescent COVID-19. CDR3s include the opening cysteine and the closing phenylalanine or tryptophan. Fields, in order: D gene, J gene, clone size, V gene, CDR3 protein, CDR3 DNA. D genes are given only for firm matches. Clone size is not always given. Where it is, it says once, few, many or a class for expanded clones.

D: NA; J: TRBJ2-1; size: NA; V: TRBV11-3; CDR3: CASSLAVQGYNEQFF; DNA: TGTGCCAGCAGCTTAGCAGTGCAGGGATACAATGAGCAGTTCTTC
D: NA; J: TRBJ1-2; size: once; V: TRBV10-1; CDR3: CASSESGQLYGYTF; DNA: TGCGCCAGCAGTGAGTCGGGCCAACTCTATGGCTACACCTTC
D: NA; J: TRBJ1-1; size: NA; V: TRBV5-1; CDR3: CASSPQGSFTEAFF; DNA: TGCGCCAGCAGCCCCCAGGGTAGCTTCACTGAAGCTTTCTTT
D: TRBD1; J: TRBJ2-2; size: NA; V: TRBV4-1; CDR3: CASSHYTRGRNTGELFF; DNA: TGCGCCAGCAGCCACTATACCAGGGGGCGAAACACCGGGGAGCTGTTTTTT
D: TRBD2; J: TRBJ2-3; size: many; V: TRBV2; CDR3: CASSSIAGSTDTQYF; DNA: TGTGCCAGCAGTTCCATAGCGGGAAGCACAGATACGCAGTATTTT
D: TRBD1; J: TRBJ1-6; size: NA; V: TRBV9; CDR3: CASSATGTGNSPLHF; DNA: TGTGCCAGCAGCGCGACCGGGACAGGGAATTCACCCCTCCACTTT
D: NA; J: TRBJ1-4; size: NA; V: TRBV6-5; CDR3: CASSYGQSPNEKLFF; DNA: TGTGCCAGCAGTTACGGGCAGTCACCTAATGAAAAACTGTTTTTT
D: NA; J: TRBJ1-1; size: NA; V: TRBV15; CDR3: CATSVSRQLNTEAFF; DNA: TGTGCCACCAGCGTGAGCAGACAGTTGAACACTGAAGCTTTCTTT
D: NA; J: TRBJ2-1; size: NA; V: TRBV27; CDR3: CASSLSSYNEQFF; DNA: TGTGCCAGCAGTCTGAGCTCCTACAATGAGCAGTTCTTC
D: NA; J: TRBJ2-5; size: few; V: TRBV6-5; CDR3: CASKVFRGKETQYF; DNA: TGTGCCAGCAAAGTTTTCCGAGGGAAGGAGACCCAGTACTTC
D: NA; J: TRBJ2-3; size: NA; V: TRBV2; CDR3: CASSYWTDTDTQYF; DNA: TGTGCCAGCAGTTATTGGACAGACACAGATACGCAGTATTTT
D: NA; J: TRBJ2-3; size: NA; V: TRBV5-1; CDR3: CASSLVAGSTDTQYF; DNA: TGCGCCAGCAGCTTGGTCGCGGGGAGCACAGATACGCAGTATTTT
D: NA; J: TRBJ2-5; size: NA; V: TRBV30; CDR3: CAWRPTLKYQETQYF; DNA: TGTGCCTGGAGGCCTACCCTTAAGTACCAAGAGACCCAGTACTTC
D: NA; J: TRBJ1-4; size: NA; V: TRBV7-9; CDR3: CASSLEQYNEKLFF; DNA: TGTGCCAGCAGCTTAGAACAGTATAATGAAAAACTGTTTTTT
D: NA; J: TRBJ2-1; size: NA; V: TRBV27; CDR3: CASSLFGGSYNEQFF; DNA: TGTGCCAGCAGTTTATTCGGGGGTTCCTACAATGAGCAGTTCTTC
D: NA; J: TRBJ2-1; size: NA; V: TRBV6-1; CDR3: CASSEIRGFDEQFF; DNA: TGTGCCAGCAGTGAAATTCGGGGATTCGATGAGCAGTTCTTC
D: NA; J: TRBJ2-3; size: NA; V: TRBV4-1; CDR3: CASSQDARRVFTDTQYF; DNA: TGCGCCAGCAGCCAAGATGCTAGACGAGTGTTCACAGATACGCAGTATTTT
D: NA; J: TRBJ1-1; size: few; V: TRBV6-4; CDR3: CASSVAGGTEAFF; DNA: TGTGCCAGCAGTGTTGCAGGCGGGACTGAAGCTTTCTTT
D: NA; J: TRBJ1-1; size: NA; V: TRBV6-5; CDR3: CASSGRGRMNTEAFF; DNA: TGTGCCAGCAGCGGGAGGGGACGGATGAACACTGAAGCTTTCTTT
D: NA; J: TRBJ1-2; size: few; V: TRBV28; CDR3: CASTLEGTNYGYTF; DNA: TGTGCCAGCACCCTAGAGGGCACTAACTATGGCTACACCTTC
D: NA; J: TRBJ1-2; size: NA; V: TRBV2; CDR3: CASSAPRGYYGYTF; DNA: TGTGCCAGCAGTGCCCCCAGGGGCTATTATGGCTACACCTTC
D: NA; J: TRBJ1-2; size: NA; V: TRBV6-4; CDR3: CASSESARNGLSSIYGYTF; DNA: TGTGCCAGCAGTGAATCTGCCAGGAACGGTCTAAGTTCAATCTATGGCTACACCTTC
D: NA; J: TRBJ1-1; size: NA; V: TRBV7-2; CDR3: CASSLSGGGTEAFF; DNA: TGTGCCAGCAGCTTATCTGGGGGCGGCACTGAAGCTTTCTTT
D: TRBD1; J: TRBJ1-2; size: NA; V: TRBV15; CDR3: CATSSSGGYGYTF; DNA: TGTGCCACCAGCTCTTCAGGGGGCTATGGCTACACCTTC
D: TRBD2; J: TRBJ2-3; size: NA; V: TRBV5-1; CDR3: CASSVGLAARDTQYF; DNA: TGCGCCAGCAGCGTGGGACTAGCGGCACGAGATACGCAGTATTTT
D: NA; J: TRBJ2-1; size: NA; V: TRBV7-2; CDR3: CASSLSVIEQFF; DNA: TGTGCCAGCAGCTTATCGGTTATTGAGCAGTTCTTC
D: NA; J: TRBJ2-5; size: NA; V: TRBV6-5; CDR3: CASSYVYRAAGTQYF; DNA: TGTGCCAGCAGTTATGTGTATCGGGCAGCGGGGACCCAGTACTTC
D: TRBD1; J: TRBJ1-3; size: NA; V: TRBV19; CDR3: CASSSTGVRGGNTIYF; DNA: TGTGCCAGTAGTTCGACAGGGGTCCGTGGCGGAAACACCATATATTTT
D: NA; J: TRBJ1-4; size: once; V: TRBV5-6; CDR3: CASSPTFSPGVSEKLFF; DNA: TGTGCCAGCAGCCCAACCTTCTCCCCAGGGGTCAGTGAAAAACTGTTTTTT
D: NA; J: TRBJ1-6; size: NA; V: TRBV13; CDR3: CASSLVRRRRDNSPLHF; DNA: TGTGCCAGCAGCTTAGTCCGGAGACGACGAGATAATTCACCCCTCCACTTT
D: NA; J: TRBJ2-1; size: NA; V: TRBV30; CDR3: CAWSPHSYNEQFF; DNA: TGTGCCTGGAGTCCCCACTCCTACAATGAGCAGTTCTTC
D: TRBD2; J: TRBJ2-2; size: NA; V: TRBV7-9; CDR3: CASSPPRGLAHTGELFF; DNA: TGTGCCAGCAGCCCACCTCGCGGACTAGCACACACCGGGGAGCTGTTTTTT
D: TRBD2; J: TRBJ2-1; size: NA; V: TRBV7-9; CDR3: CASSLERREWDEQFF; DNA: TGTGCCAGCAGCTTAGAACGGCGGGAGTGGGATGAGCAGTTCTTC
D: NA; J: TRBJ2-3; size: once; V: TRBV18; CDR3: CASSPVEPRLNTQYF; DNA: TGTGCCAGCTCACCGGTAGAGCCTAGACTTAATACGCAGTATTTT
D: TRBD1; J: TRBJ1-1; size: NA; V: TRBV4-1; CDR3: CASSQEGTGYTEAFF; DNA: TGCGCCAGCAGCCAAGAAGGGACAGGGTACACTGAAGCTTTCTTT
D: TRBD1; J: TRBJ1-4; size: NA; V: TRBV9; CDR3: CASSVEGTGIEKLFF; DNA: TGTGCCAGCAGCGTAGAGGGGACAGGGATCGAAAAACTGTTTTTT
D: NA; J: TRBJ2-1; size: NA; V: TRBV19; CDR3: CASHSASGAYNEQFF; DNA: TGTGCCAGTCACTCTGCCAGCGGAGCCTACAATGAGCAGTTCTTC
D: NA; J: TRBJ1-5; size: NA; V: TRBV12-3/TRBV12-4; CDR3: CASSLAQEQPQHF; DNA: TGTGCCAGCAGTTTAGCGCAGGAACAGCCCCAGCATTTT
D: NA; J: TRBJ2-3; size: NA; V: TRBV5-8; CDR3: CASSLGARGTDTQYF; DNA: TGTGCCAGCAGCTTGGGGGCGCGCGGCACAGATACGCAGTATTTT
D: NA; J: TRBJ2-2; size: NA; V: TRBV6-5; CDR3: CASSLSSGELFF; DNA: TGTGCCAGCAGCCTCTCCTCCGGGGAGCTGTTTTTT
D: NA; J: TRBJ2-2; size: once; V: TRBV24-1; CDR3: CATSDATATGELFF; DNA: TGTGCCACCAGTGATGCGACAGCCACCGGGGAGCTGTTTTTT
D: TRBD1; J: TRBJ2-5; size: NA; V: TRBV24-1; CDR3: CATSEPGQGQETQYF; DNA: TGTGCCACCAGTGAACCTGGACAGGGGCAAGAGACCCAGTACTTC
D: NA; J: TRBJ1-1; size: NA; V: TRBV10-3; CDR3: CAISEGVNTEAFF; DNA: TGTGCCATCAGTGAAGGGGTAAACACTGAAGCTTTCTTT
D: TRBD1; J: TRBJ2-5; size: NA; V: TRBV5-1; CDR3: CASSWVGTGASETQYF; DNA: TGCGCCAGCAGCTGGGTAGGGACAGGGGCTTCGGAGACCCAGTACTTC
D: NA; J: TRBJ1-5; size: NA; V: TRBV6-2/TRBV6-3; CDR3: CASSYRLGGEYSNQPQHF; DNA: TGTGCCAGCAGTTACCGATTGGGAGGAGAATATAGCAATCAGCCCCAGCATTTT
D: NA; J: TRBJ1-6; size: NA; V: TRBV6-4; CDR3: CASSPRGLNSPLHF; DNA: TGTGCCAGCAGCCCCAGGGGCTTGAATTCACCCCTCCACTTT
D: TRBD1; J: TRBJ1-2; size: NA; V: TRBV2; CDR3: CASSLGQGARLVGYTF; DNA: TGTGCCAGCAGTTTGGGACAGGGGGCGCGACTTGTCGGCTACACCTTC
D: TRBD2; J: TRBJ2-5; size: NA; V: TRBV5-1; CDR3: CASRRGVGETQYF; DNA: TGCGCCAGCCGCCGGGGGGTGGGAGAGACCCAGTACTTC
D: NA; J: TRBJ2-6; size: NA; V: TRBV3-1/TRBV3-2; CDR3: CASSQGLGQFVSGANVLTF; DNA: TGTGCCAGCAGCCAAGGCTTAGGACAGTTCGTCTCTGGGGCCAACGTCCTGACTTTC
D: NA; J: TRBJ1-2; size: NA; V: TRBV29-1; CDR3: CSVAPLLRGAQDYGYTF; DNA: TGCAGCGTCGCCCCCTTGCTACGGGGGGCGCAAGACTATGGCTACACCTTC
D: NA; J: TRBJ1-4; size: NA; V: TRBV2; CDR3: CASSRLPPPRVDEKLFF; DNA: TGTGCCAGCAGCCGACTACCCCCGCCTAGAGTAGATGAAAAACTGTTTTTT
D: NA; J: TRBJ1-6; size: NA; V: TRBV7-2; CDR3: CASSPVPVGSSYNSPLHF; DNA: TGTGCCAGCAGCCCAGTGCCCGTTGGCAGCTCCTATAATTCACCCCTCCACTTT
D: NA; J: TRBJ1-3; size: NA; V: TRBV5-5; CDR3: CASSRTRDPGNTIYF; DNA: TGTGCCAGCAGCCGAACACGGGATCCCGGAAACACCATATATTTT